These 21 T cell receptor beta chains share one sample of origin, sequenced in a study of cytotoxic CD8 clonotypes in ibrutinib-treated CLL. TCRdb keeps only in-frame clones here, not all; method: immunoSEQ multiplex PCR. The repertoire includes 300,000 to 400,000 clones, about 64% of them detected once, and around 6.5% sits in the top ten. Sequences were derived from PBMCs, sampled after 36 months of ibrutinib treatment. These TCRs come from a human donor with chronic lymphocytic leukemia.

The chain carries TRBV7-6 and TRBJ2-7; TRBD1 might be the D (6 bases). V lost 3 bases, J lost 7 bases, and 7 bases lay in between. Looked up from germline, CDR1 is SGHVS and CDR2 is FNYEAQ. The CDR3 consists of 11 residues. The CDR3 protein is CASSFDREQYF. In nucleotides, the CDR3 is TGTGCCAGCAGCTTTGACAGGGAGCAGTACTTC.

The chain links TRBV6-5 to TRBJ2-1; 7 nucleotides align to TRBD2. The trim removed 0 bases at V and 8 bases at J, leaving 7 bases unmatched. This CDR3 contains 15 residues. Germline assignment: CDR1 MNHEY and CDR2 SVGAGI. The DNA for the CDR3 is TGTGCCAGCAGTTACTCCGGCGGGAGCAACTATGAGCAGTTCTTC. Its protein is CASSYSGGSNYEQFF.

CDR3 DNA: TGTGCCAGCAGTGAGGCCGGACAATACGGGAAAGAGACCCAGTACTTC. It yields the protein CASSEAGQYGKETQYF. The rearrangement uses TRBV2 and TRBJ2-5; D tentatively fits TRBD1 or TRBD2 (5 bases each). The CDR3 totals 16 residues. Looked up from germline, CDR1 is SNHLY and CDR2 is FYNNEI. V lost 3 bases and J 3 bases, leaving 17 bases between the germline ends.

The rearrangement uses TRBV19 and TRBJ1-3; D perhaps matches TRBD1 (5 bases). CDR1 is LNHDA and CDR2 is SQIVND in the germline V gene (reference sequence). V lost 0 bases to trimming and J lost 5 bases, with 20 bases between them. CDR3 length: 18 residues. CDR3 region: CASSIDILVRGRRNTIYF. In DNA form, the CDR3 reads TGTGCCAGTAGTATAGATATCCTGGTCCGGGGCAGAAGAAACACCATATATTTT.

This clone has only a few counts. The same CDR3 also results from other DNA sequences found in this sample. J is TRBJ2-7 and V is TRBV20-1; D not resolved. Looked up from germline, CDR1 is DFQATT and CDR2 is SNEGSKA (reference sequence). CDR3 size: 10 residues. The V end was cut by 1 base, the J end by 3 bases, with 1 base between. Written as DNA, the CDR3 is TGCAGTGCTAGAGGCTACGAGCAGTACTTC. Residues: CSARGYEQYF.

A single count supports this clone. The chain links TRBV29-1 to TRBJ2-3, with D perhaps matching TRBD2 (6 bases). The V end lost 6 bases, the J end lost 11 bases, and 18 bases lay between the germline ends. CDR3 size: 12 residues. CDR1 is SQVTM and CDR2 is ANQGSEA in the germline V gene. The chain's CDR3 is CSVWTTLSGQYF. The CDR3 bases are TGCAGCGTGTGGACTACTCTCAGTGGGCAGTATTTT.

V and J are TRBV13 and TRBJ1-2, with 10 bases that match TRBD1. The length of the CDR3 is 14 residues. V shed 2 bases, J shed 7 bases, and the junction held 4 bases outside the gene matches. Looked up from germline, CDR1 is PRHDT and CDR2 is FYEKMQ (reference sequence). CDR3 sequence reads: CASSLRGQGFGYTF. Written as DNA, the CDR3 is TGTGCCAGCAGCTTAAGGGGACAGGGGTTTGGCTACACCTTC.

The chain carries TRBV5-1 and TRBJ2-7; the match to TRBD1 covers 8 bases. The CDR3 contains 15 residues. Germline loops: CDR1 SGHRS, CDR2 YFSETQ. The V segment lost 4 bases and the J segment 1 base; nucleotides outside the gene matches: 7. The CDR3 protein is CASSLDRDLSYEQYF. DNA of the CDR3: TGCGCCAGCAGCCTGGACAGGGACCTTTCCTACGAGCAGTACTTC.

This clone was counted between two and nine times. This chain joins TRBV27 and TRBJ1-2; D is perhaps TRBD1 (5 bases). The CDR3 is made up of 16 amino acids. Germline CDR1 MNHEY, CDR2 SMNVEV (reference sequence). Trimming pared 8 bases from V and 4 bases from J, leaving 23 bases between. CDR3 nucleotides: TGTGCCAGCTCGCCGTGGTCGGGACCGGTGGGCTATGGCTACACCTTC. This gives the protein CASSPWSGPVGYGYTF.

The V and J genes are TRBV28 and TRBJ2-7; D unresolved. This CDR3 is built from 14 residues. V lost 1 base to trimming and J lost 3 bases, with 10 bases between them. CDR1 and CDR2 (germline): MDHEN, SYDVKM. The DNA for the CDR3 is TGTGCCAGCAGTTTATCGGTGGGCTTCTACGAGCAGTACTTC. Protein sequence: CASSLSVGFYEQYF.

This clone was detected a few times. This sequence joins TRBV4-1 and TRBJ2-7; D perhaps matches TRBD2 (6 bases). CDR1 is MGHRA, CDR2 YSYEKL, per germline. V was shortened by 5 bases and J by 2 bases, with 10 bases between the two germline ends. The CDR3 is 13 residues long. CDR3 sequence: CASSAGWTYEQYF. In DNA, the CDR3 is TGCGCCAGCAGCGCGGGATGGACCTACGAGCAGTACTTC.

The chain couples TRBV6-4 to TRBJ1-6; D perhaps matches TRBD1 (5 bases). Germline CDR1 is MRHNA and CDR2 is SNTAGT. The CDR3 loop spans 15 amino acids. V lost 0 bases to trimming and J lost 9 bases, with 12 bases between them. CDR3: CASSDSQGFGSPLHF. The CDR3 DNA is TGTGCCAGCAGTGACTCCCAGGGATTTGGTTCACCCCTCCACTTT.

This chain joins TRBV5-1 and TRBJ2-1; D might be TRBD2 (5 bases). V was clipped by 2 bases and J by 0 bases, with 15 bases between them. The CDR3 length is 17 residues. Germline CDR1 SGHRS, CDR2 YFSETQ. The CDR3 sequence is CASSLYQRRSSYNEQFF. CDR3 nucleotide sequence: TGCGCCAGCAGCTTATACCAGAGGAGGAGCTCCTACAATGAGCAGTTCTTC.

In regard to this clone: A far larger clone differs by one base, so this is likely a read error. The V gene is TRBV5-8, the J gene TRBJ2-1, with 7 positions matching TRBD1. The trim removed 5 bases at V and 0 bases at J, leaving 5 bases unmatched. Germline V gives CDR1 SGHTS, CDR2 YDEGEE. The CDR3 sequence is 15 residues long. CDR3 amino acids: CASRGDRSSYNEQFF. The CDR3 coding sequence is TGTGCCAGCAGGGGGGACAGAAGCTCCTACAATGAGCAGTTCTTC.

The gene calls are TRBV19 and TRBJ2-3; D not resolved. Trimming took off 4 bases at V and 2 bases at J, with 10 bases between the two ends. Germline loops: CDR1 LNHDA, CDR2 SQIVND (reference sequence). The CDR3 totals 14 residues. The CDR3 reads CASSNPGITDTQYF. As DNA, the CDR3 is TGTGCCAGTAGTAACCCTGGGATCACAGATACGCAGTATTTT.

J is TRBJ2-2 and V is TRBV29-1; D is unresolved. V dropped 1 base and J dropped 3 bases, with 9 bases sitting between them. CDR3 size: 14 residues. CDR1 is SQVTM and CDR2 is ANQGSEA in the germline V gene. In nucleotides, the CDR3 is TGCAGCGTTGAAGCAGAGACTTACACCGGGGAGCTGTTTTTT. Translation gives CSVEAETYTGELFF.

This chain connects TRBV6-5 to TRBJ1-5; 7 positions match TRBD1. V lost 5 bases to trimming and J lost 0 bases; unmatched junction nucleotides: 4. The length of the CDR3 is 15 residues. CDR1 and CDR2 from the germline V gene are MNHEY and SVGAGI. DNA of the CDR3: TGTGCCAGCAGTCCTACAGGGGCTAGCAATCAGCCCCAGCATTTT. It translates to CASSPTGASNQPQHF.

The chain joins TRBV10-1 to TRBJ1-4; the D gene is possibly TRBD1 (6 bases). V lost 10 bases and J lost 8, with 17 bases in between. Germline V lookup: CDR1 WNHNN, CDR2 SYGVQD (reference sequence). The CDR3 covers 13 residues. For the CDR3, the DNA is TGCGCCAACGGGGGGCAGATGGCCGAAAAACTGTTTTTT. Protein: CANGGQMAEKLFF.

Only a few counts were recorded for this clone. CDR3 DNA sequence: TGTGCCAGCAGTCACACAGATACGCAGTATTTT. Its translation is CASSHTDTQYF. The chain combines TRBV27 with TRBJ2-3; no firm D call. CDR3 length equals 11 residues. Looked up from germline, CDR1 is MNHEY and CDR2 is SMNVEV (reference sequence). The V end was cut by 5 bases, the J end by 2 bases, with 2 bases between.

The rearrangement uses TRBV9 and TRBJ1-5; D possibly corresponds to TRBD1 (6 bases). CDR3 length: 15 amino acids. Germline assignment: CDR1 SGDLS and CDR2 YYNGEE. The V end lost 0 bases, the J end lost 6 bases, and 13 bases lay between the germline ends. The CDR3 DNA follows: TGTGCCAGCAGCGTAGATGGGGGCGCGGGTCAGCCCCAGCATTTT. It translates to CASSVDGGAGQPQHF. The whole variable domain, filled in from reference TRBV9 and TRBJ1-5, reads DSGVTQTPKHLITATGQRVTLRCSPRSGDLSVYWYQQSLDQGLQFLIQYYNGEERAKGNILERFSAQQFPDLHSELNLSSLELGDSALYFCASSVDGGAGQPQHFGDGTRLSIL.

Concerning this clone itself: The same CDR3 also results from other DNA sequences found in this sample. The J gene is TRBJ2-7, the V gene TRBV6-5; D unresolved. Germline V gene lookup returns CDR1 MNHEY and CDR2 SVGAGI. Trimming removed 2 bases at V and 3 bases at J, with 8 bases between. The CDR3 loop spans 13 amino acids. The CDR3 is CASSYSVGYEQYF. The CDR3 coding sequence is TGTGCCAGCAGTTACAGCGTGGGCTACGAGCAGTACTTC.